These T cell receptor beta chains were read from a single sample in a study of T cells expressing NK-cell markers. Following a re-call of the 5' RACE reads, TCRdb has one entry per CDR3 protein and lacks DNA. The table for this sample gives hundreds of thousands of distinct CDR3 sequences. Specimen: blood T cells: a sorted CD56 or NKG2C T cell subset, CD4+ or CD8+ T cells, or bulk PBMC T cells (not recorded which). These receptor sequences come from a man between 18 and 35 years old in good health. The CDR3 runs from the conserved cysteine through the conserved F or W.

>TRBV29-1|TRBJ2-7
CSAQPVGAQTYEQYF
>TRBV6-5|TRBJ2-5
CASSYDRELQETQYF
>TRBV5-1|TRBJ2-3
CASSARRGSVDTQYF
>TRBV7-7|TRBJ2-2
CASSLGAGGPGELFF
>TRBV7-3|TRBJ1-2
CASSPGTGLYGYTF
>TRBV29-1|TRBJ2-1
CSVPNRDRGDEQFF
>TRBV6-1|TRBJ2-1
CASSRGGLYNEQFF
>TRBV27|TRBJ2-3
CASSSIKGWNTDTQYF
>TRBV6-6|TRBJ2-3
CAVLGVRDTQYF
>TRBV4-1|TRBJ2-1
CASSQDRVGTSFYEQFF
>TRBV7-9|TRBJ2-1
CASREVFSGGNNEQFF
>TRBV15|TRBJ2-3
CATGTGEDTQYF
>TRBV6-2/TRBV6-3|TRBJ2-7
CASSPTYSYEQYF
>TRBV28|TRBJ2-2
CASSFTGTTGELFF
>TRBV12-5|TRBJ2-4
CASGLVQADPYIQYF
>TRBV11-3|TRBJ2-1
CASSSRSSGSYNEQFF
>TRBV19|TRBJ2-1
CASSKGYSINEQFF
>TRBV12-3/TRBV12-4|TRBJ2-7
CASSSPTAGISSYEQYF
>TRBV5-5|TRBJ1-4
CASSLAAGATNEKLFF
>TRBV6-1|TRBJ2-5
CASRKEETQYF
>TRBV29-1|TRBJ1-1
CSVSRTDTEAFF
>TRBV4-1|TRBJ1-2
CASSQEGMTSIYGYTF
>TRBV6-2/TRBV6-3|TRBJ2-3
CASSRQLTTDTQYF
>TRBV7-9|TRBJ2-1
CASSDGSPISQFF
>TRBV3-1|TRBJ2-6
CASSLGVTNVLTF
>TRBV20-1|TRBJ2-3
CSAREEGGPSTDTQYF
>TRBV7-2|TRBJ2-1
CASSLAVRGNEQFF
>TRBV18|TRBJ1-2
CASSPSADYGYTF
>TRBV5-1|TRBJ2-4
CASSRTGNNLAKNIQYF
>TRBV10-2|TRBJ2-2
CASRNGSSTGELFF
>TRBV4-1|TRBJ2-1
CASSQVAGGPQQFF
>TRBV29-1|TRBJ2-3
CSVRGGRAKGDTQYF
>TRBV15|TRBJ2-5
CATSRFLGLAGQETQYF
>TRBV7-8|TRBJ1-4
CASSYVDRVFQGEKLFF
>TRBV20-1|TRBJ2-3
CSARRGTSVDTQYF
>TRBV9|TRBJ2-7
CASSVEAGTGGYEYEQYF
>TRBV12-3/TRBV12-4|TRBJ1-1
CASSLKGGEAFF
>TRBV28|TRBJ2-7
CASSLGGQGAFEQYF
>TRBV20-1|TRBJ2-1
CSARAPSSLEQFF
>TRBV5-1|TRBJ2-3
CASSWGLAVTDTQYF
>TRBV7-9|TRBJ2-3
CASSPGEGGTDTQYF
>TRBV24-1|TRBJ1-2
CAIAGRNYGYTF
>TRBV29-1|TRBJ1-2
CSVGGVRDYGYTF
>TRBV12-3/TRBV12-4|TRBJ1-1
CASIGSVTNTEAFF
>TRBV4-1|TRBJ2-5
CASRVGLAGKKQETQYF
>TRBV5-5|TRBJ2-1
CASSLEQTLYNEQFF
>TRBV18|TRBJ2-3
CASSRDKSTDTQYF
>TRBV5-6|TRBJ2-1
CASSLGGRGTHEQFF
>TRBV7-9|TRBJ1-1
CASSPMTPGLDTEAFF
>TRBV6-1|TRBJ2-3
CASTDDRGLADTQYF
>TRBV7-9|TRBJ2-2
CASSSTPTGALTGELFF
>TRBV4-3|TRBJ2-2
CASSIGREYTGELFF
>TRBV4-3|TRBJ2-7
CASSPDRGTEQYF
>TRBV21-1|TRBJ2-7
CAPRARKWEQYF
>TRBV7-9|TRBJ2-7
CASSSRTQEAYEQYF
>TRBV5-1|TRBJ1-1
CASSLTGPPFDTEAFF
>TRBV29-1|TRBJ2-1
CSVEDSDYHNEQFF